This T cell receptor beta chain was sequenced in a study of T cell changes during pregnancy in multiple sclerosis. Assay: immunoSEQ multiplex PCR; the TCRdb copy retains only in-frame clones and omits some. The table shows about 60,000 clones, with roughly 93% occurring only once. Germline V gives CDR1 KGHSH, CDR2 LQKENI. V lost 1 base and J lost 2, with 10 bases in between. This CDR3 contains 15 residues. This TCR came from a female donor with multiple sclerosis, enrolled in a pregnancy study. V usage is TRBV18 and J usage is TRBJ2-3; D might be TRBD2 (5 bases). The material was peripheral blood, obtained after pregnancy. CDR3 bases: TGTGCCAGCTCACCACTGCCAGCGGTCACAGATACGCAGTATTTT. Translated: CASSPLPAVTDTQYF. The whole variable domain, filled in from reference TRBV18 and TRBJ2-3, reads NAGVMQNPRHLVRRRGQEARLRCSPMKGHSHVYWYRQLPEEGLKFMVYLQKENIIDESGMPKERFSAEFPKEGPSILRIQQVVRGDSAAYFCASSPLPAVTDTQYFGPGTRLTVL.